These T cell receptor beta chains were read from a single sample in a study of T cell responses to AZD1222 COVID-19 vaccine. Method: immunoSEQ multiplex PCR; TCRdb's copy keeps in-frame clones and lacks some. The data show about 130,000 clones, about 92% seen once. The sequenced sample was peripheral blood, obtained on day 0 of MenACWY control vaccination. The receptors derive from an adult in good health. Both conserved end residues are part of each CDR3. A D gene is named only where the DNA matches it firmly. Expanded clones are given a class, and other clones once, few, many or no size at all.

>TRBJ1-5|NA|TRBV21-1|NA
CASSKARGGKGQPQHF
TGTGCCAGCAGCAAAGCCAGGGGGGGGAAGGGTCAGCCCCAGCATTTT
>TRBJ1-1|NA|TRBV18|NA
CASSTKKTENTEAFF
TGTGCCAGCTCAACAAAAAAGACAGAGAACACTGAAGCTTTCTTT
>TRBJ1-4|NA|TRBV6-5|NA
CASRRAPMNEKLFF
TGTGCCAGCAGGCGGGCGCCCATGAATGAAAAACTGTTTTTT
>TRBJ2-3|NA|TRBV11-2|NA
CASSLVVVDTQYF
TGTGCCAGCAGCTTAGTGGTCGTAGATACGCAGTATTTT
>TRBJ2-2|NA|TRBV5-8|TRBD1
CASRTFPGQGELSTGELFF
TGTGCCAGCAGGACCTTCCCGGGACAGGGGGAGTTGTCCACCGGGGAGCTGTTTTTT
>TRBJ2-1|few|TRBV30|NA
CAWSVQLWEQFF
TGTGCCTGGAGTGTACAACTTTGGGAGCAGTTCTTC
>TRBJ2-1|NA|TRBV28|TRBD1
CASSLSRFATGEFF
TGTGCCAGCAGTTTATCGAGATTCGCGACAGGGGAGTTCTTC
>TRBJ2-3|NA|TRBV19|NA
CASRRDHSTDTQYF
TGTGCCAGTAGGCGGGACCATAGCACAGATACGCAGTATTTT
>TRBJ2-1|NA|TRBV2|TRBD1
CASSVGQGAGEQFF
TGTGCCAGCAGTGTTGGACAGGGGGCAGGTGAGCAGTTCTTC
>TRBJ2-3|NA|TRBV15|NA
CATSTRNRETDTQYF
TGTGCCACCAGCACCAGAAACAGGGAGACAGATACGCAGTATTTT
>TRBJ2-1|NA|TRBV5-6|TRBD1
CASSLNRDRGSGEQFF
TGTGCCAGCAGCTTGAACCGGGACAGGGGTTCGGGTGAGCAGTTCTTC
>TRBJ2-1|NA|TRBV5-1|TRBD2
CASSLTGTSGPSSYNEQFF
TGCGCCAGCAGCCTGACCGGGACTAGCGGACCGAGCTCCTACAATGAGCAGTTCTTC
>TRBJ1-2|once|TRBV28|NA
CASSPRDRYGYTF
TGTGCCAGCAGTCCCCGGGACCGTTATGGCTACACCTTC
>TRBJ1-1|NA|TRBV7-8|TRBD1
CASSLVGNGQGRVNTEAFF
TGTGCCAGCAGCTTAGTAGGAAATGGACAGGGGAGGGTAAACACTGAAGCTTTCTTT
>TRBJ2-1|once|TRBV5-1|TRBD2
CASSPPSGSRNEQFF
TGCGCCAGCAGCCCCCCTAGCGGGAGCCGCAATGAGCAGTTCTTC
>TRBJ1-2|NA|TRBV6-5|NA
CASSYGVGYGYTF
TGTGCCAGCAGTTACGGGGTGGGGTATGGCTACACCTTC
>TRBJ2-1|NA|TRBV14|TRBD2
CASSLDRLAVYNEQFF
TGTGCCAGCAGCCTCGACAGACTAGCGGTTTACAATGAGCAGTTCTTC
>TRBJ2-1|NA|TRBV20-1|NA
CSASSLSSGNEQFF
TGCAGTGCTAGTAGCTTGAGTTCGGGCAATGAGCAGTTCTTC
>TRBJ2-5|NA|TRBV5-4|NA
CASSTRTMRETQYF
TGTGCCAGCAGCACAAGGACTATGAGGGAGACCCAGTACTTC
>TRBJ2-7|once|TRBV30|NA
CAWRGDSYEQYF
TGTGCCTGGAGGGGCGACTCCTACGAGCAGTACTTC
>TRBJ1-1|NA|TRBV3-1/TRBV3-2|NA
CASSQEWGNTEAFF
TGTGCCAGCAGCCAAGAATGGGGCAACACTGAAGCTTTCTTT
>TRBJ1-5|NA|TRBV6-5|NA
CASRRGDQPQHF
TGTGCCAGCAGGCGGGGCGATCAGCCCCAGCATTTT
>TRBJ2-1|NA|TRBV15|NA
CATRLASSYNEQFF
TGTGCCACTAGGCTAGCGTCCTCCTACAATGAGCAGTTCTTC
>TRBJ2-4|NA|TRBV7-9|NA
CASSYQVTDIQYF
TGTGCCAGCAGCTACCAAGTGACGGACATTCAGTACTTC
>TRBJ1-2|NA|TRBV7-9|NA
CASSLGVGGNYGYTF
TGTGCCAGCAGCTTAGGGGTCGGAGGGAACTATGGCTACACCTTC
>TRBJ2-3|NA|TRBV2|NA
CASSSGTDTQYF
TGTGCCAGCAGCTCGGGCACAGATACGCAGTATTTT
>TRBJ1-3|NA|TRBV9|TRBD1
CASSVTSGTAENTIYF
TGTGCCAGCAGCGTTACTTCCGGGACAGCGGAAAACACCATATATTTT
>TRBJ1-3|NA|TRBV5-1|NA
CASSLYGGSSGNTIYF
TGCGCCAGCAGCCTCTACGGGGGTTCCTCTGGAAACACCATATATTTT